Below, one T cell receptor beta chain is given with its context. The clone's antigen remains unknown. No per-base quality is available; no much larger clone lies one base away. Receptors were amplified or captured by the immunoSEQ multiplex PCR assay. The multiplex PCR relied on a mix of 60 forward primers for TCR Vbeta segments and 13 reverse primers for TCR Jbeta segments. Amplification of the CDR3 region of rearranged TCR beta genes was performed with a multiplex PCR assay on genomic DNA. The amplified TCR beta libraries were sequenced on the Illumina HiSeq System as 87-base-pair reads. Per the original workflow: Across the 700 or so repertoires, a later analysis counted some 80 million unique TCR beta chains, some 11 million of which were shared by at least two donors. Raw reads were error-corrected and collapsed into unique sequences by a nearest-neighbor algorithm in which closely related sequences were merged to remove PCR and sequencing errors. V, D and J gene segments were assigned by aligning CDR3 sequences to IMGT reference sequences. Each retained sequence needed at least a six-nucleotide match to both a V gene segment and a J gene segment. A rearrangement was called productive if the CDR3 had no stop codons and remained in frame with V and J, and every other rearrangement was called non-productive. CDR3 was defined by IMGT convention, running from the second conserved V-encoded cysteine to the conserved J-encoded phenylalanine. The earlier analysis of 587 of the donors excluded sequences that lacked an unambiguous match to a single V gene segment. In an earlier analysis of some 590 of the donors, a V segment was called functional when productive rearrangements were above 56.7%, and segregating when the standard deviation between donors exceeded 5%. A statistical classification framework was developed to diagnose cytomegalovirus status using the catalog of TCR beta chain sequences. A later analysis assigned V and J genes by comparing TCR nucleotide sequences with IMGT/GENE-DB human TR gene sequences. Using the TCRdist pipeline, a later analysis assigned CDR3 sequences along with most-parsimonious VDJ recombination scenarios. In a later analysis, every TCR beta chain was defined by the combination of its CDR3 amino acid sequence and its V-gene family, and reads without a unique V-gene family were dropped. As a way to deal with suspected cross-contamination and a sequencing artifact, a later analysis dropped hundreds of nucleotide sequences that were highly shared and had low generation probability. For each public chain, a later analysis derived a clonal expansion index from normalized ranks of inferred template counts within each repertoire. In a later analysis, generation probabilities were computed with a VDJ recombination model fitted to out-of-frame rearrangements, and the resulting probabilities were checked against IGoR. A later analysis scored TCR-TCR, TCR-HLA and TCR-CMV co-occurrence with hypergeometric tests, applying a repertoire-size bias correction to TCR pairs. A later analysis estimated false discovery rates by permuting HLA or CMV assignments 20 times. A later analysis grouped co-occurring TCRs with DBSCAN, adding TCRdist sequence similarity when clustering within HLA-allele-positive subsets. For co-occurrence clustering, repertoires with fewer than 30,000 or more than 120,000 public chains were excluded, along with roughly 5 repertoires with anomalous nucleotide sharing. This is the immuneACCESS table as TCRdb keeps it, with only in-frame sequences that have V and J called. A part of the clones is gone; compared with another copy, unresolved V genes explain less than half, and the rest is unexplained. The V and J calls and the clone size are those of that table, but D and trimming were determined from the DNA. Here the sample has about 83,000 clones; about four fifths occur a single time. In total, the top ten clones hold 1.5% to 2% of the sample.

In the germline V gene (reference sequence), CDR1 corresponds to SGHKS and CDR2 to YYEKEE. The junction shows trimming of 0 bases on V and 7 bases on J, and the gene matches do not reach 9 bases of it. From cysteine to phenylalanine, the CDR3 is 16 amino acids long. The read is trimmed to its CDR3 DNA, 48 bases read in frame from base 1. In total, roughly 670 healthy bone marrow donors made up the cohort. At the time of sampling, all cohort members were nominally healthy, though unrecorded immune exposures were likely present. The donor was CMV seronegative and was included in the group of approximately 350 seronegative cohort members. Every donor gave a peripheral blood sample, and the peripheral blood mononuclear cells from that sample were used for TCR beta sequencing. Genomic DNA was extracted from the blood cell samples with the Qiagen DNeasy Blood Extraction Kit. This record belongs to a study of cytomegalovirus exposure and HLA in healthy donors (dated by TCRdb to about 2017). Context from the whole study: In an earlier analysis of around 540 of the donors, 276 Gb of sequence data and 117 million unique TCR beta sequences from about 179 million T cells were reported. An early release covering 550 to 650 HLA-typed donors comprised approximately 300 gigabases of sequencing data and tens of millions of unique TCR sequences. Among the 398 genotyped donors, approximately 76% belonged to the genetic ancestry cluster associated with self-reported Caucasian donors. The study aimed to test whether cataloging public T cell receptors could reveal signatures of past pathogen exposure. The study profiled the T cell repertoires of some 610 subjects by immunosequencing and related them to cytomegalovirus serostatus. Besides the first cohort of under 700 subjects, a separate validation cohort made up of roughly 120 different subjects was used. To predict cytomegalovirus infection status, the study brought together high-throughput TCR immunosequencing, statistical association of individual TCRs with disease status, and machine learning. A later analysis re-analyzed previously published TCR beta repertoires from roughly 690 donors and added high-resolution HLA genotyping to study TCR occurrence patterns. Rather than drawing on any new phenotypic data, the later analysis identified candidate immune exposures from TCR beta sequences and the way those sequences occurred across donors. An earlier analysis of some 500 of the donors used high-throughput TCR beta sequencing to judge whether each TCR beta V gene segment behaved as functional or pseudogenic. Donor age, sex, ethnicity and CMV serostatus were compiled together with the repertoire data. A later genetic analysis took genome-wide SNP genotypes for about 65% of the roughly 670 donors and used that subset as a discovery cohort. All discovery cohort repertoires had been generated using a single sequencing platform. HLA typing covered class I and class II loci at four-digit resolution. Typing coverage differed by locus: A, B, C, DRB1 and DQB1 were typed in roughly 620-630 donors, DQA1 in around 500, DPA1 in over 600, and DPB1 in 400 to 480. About 5 DR-DQ haplotypes were handled as single units for association and clustering, since linkage in the cohort was strong. Across 300 to 500 genotyped donors of the cohort, an average of about 200,000 unique TCR beta nucleotide sequences per donor were sequenced, and about a sixth of those sequences were non-productive. Broader findings and caveats from the paper: A few of the identified cytomegalovirus-associated TCR beta chains were confirmed in vitro to be specific for cytomegalovirus antigens. HLA typing was unavailable for some donors at each locus, so association tests used only the typed subset. A later analysis reported that several top co-occurrence clusters appeared linked to parvovirus B19, influenza, CMV and Epstein-Barr virus. CMV serostatus was the only immune exposure information available for the cohort. A further reported finding was that TCR beta sequences accurately predicted the HLA-A and HLA-B alleles for most subjects in the first cohort. The study listed over 150 TCR beta chains as associated with cytomegalovirus. Most CMV-associated TCR beta chains appeared to be HLA-restricted in a later analysis, and the HLA associations seemed to be driven largely by CMV exposure. In a later analysis, the rate of TCR association differed among HLA loci, with DRB1 alleles having the most associated TCRs and HLA-C alleles having the fewest. Sequencing depth was assumed to be roughly uniform across donors in the presence/absence analyses, though that assumption may not hold. Correlated functional status among segregating V segments might be attributable to linkage disequilibrium, but an unknown experimental factor could not be ruled out. The earlier analysis of nearly 600 of the donors excluded roughly 16 rarely observed V segments, including chromosome 9 orphons, because counts were too low. A later genetic analysis reported fewer N-insertions in productive TCRs among donors in an Asian-associated ancestry cluster than the roughly 700-donor mean. The authors suggested that the approach could potentially be generalized to other disease states and immunological phenotypes. Assigning TCR associations to individual alleles was difficult when HLA alleles, especially DR and DQ, strongly co-occurred. In an earlier analysis of approximately 590 of the donors, most TCR beta V segments appeared in productive rearrangements about 87% or about 30% of the time, broadly matching IMGT annotations. At a false discovery rate of 0.05, a later analysis linked approximately 18,000 TCR beta sequences to specific HLA alleles. The cohort was sequenced for TCR beta chains only, and without alpha or paired-chain data the features that could be detected were limited. The 87-base-pair reads could not distinguish some IMGT-functional V segments, including TRBV6-2 and TRBV6-3, so those segments were excluded. In a later analysis, HLA-associated TCR beta chains showed more clonal expansion and lower generation probabilities than non-associated chains that were equally common. Cytomegalovirus status was reported to be diagnosed by the classifier with high specificity and sensitivity in both the original and validation cohorts. In a later genetic analysis, a missense DCLRE1C variant was associated with V-gene and J-gene trimming of TCR beta chains, and the association was replicated in an independent cohort. Most TCR sequences were seen in very few donors, while some public TCRs were found in many individuals. A group of highly shared sequence variants was considered likely to be a technical artifact of the sequencing pipeline.

The clonotype was recovered from a woman aged 25 to 45 in good health and CMV-seronegative. The sequenced material came from PBMCs. The chain is made from TRBV5-5 and TRBJ1-5, with 8 bases in between that match TRBD1. The CDR3 reads as follows: CASSLAGTGGLQPQHF. The DNA sequence is as follows: TGTGCCAGCAGCTTGGCGGGTACAGGGGGGTTGCAGCCCCAGCATTTT.